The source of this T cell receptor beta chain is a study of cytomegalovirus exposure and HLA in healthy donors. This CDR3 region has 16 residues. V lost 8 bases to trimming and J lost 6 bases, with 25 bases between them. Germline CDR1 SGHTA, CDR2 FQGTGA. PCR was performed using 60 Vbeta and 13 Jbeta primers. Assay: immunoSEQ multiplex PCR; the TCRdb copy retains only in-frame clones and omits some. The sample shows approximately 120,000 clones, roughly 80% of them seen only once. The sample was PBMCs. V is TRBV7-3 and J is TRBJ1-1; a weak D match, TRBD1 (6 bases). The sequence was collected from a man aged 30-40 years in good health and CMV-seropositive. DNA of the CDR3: TGTGCCAGCGGCAGGGGTCCGGGGGGCGCAGGATCTGAAGCTTTCTTT. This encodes CASGRGPGGAGSEAFF.